The 27 T cell receptor beta chains presented below share a single source sample, sequenced in a study of cytomegalovirus exposure and HLA in healthy donors. Both 60 Vbeta primers and 13 Jbeta primers went into the PCR. The protocol was immunoSEQ multiplex PCR, while the TCRdb copy is restricted to in-frame clones and leaves out a portion. The sample lists 200,000 to 250,000 clones, approximately 82% occurring once. Sequencing was carried out using PBMCs. The origin of the receptors is a man aged 18 to 35 in good health and CMV-seronegative.

This chain uses TRBV5-1 with TRBJ2-5, with a tentative D call TRBD2 (7 bases). The CDR3 covers 15 residues. Trimming stripped 2 bases from V and 5 bases from J, with 16 bases between. From germline, CDR1 is SGHRS and CDR2 YFSETQ. The CDR3, as DNA: TGCGCCAGCAGCTTCGTAGGGGGGGGGATGGAGACCCAGTACTTC. This sequence encodes CASSFVGGGMETQYF.

This clone was observed once. The rearrangement uses TRBV19 and TRBJ2-5; TRBD1 matches at 12 bases. In germline, CDR1 is LNHDA, CDR2 SQIVND (reference sequence). The CDR3 has 13 amino acids. The V segment lost 10 bases and the J segment 5 bases; nucleotides outside the gene matches: 5. The CDR3 coding sequence is TGTGCCACCGGGACAGGGGGCAGGGAGACCCAGTACTTC. It translates to CATGTGGRETQYF.

V is TRBV27 and J is TRBJ1-2; 7 bases are a match to TRBD1. In germline, CDR1 is MNHEY, CDR2 SMNVEV (reference sequence). CDR3 length: 16 residues. Losses at the gene ends were 5 bases for V and 3 bases for J; bases not matched to a gene: 12. The CDR3 is CASSTRKTGDDYGYTF. The DNA for the CDR3 is TGTGCCAGCAGTACTCGTAAAACAGGGGATGACTATGGCTACACCTTC.

The chain links TRBV2 to TRBJ1-3; D gene uncertain. Per germline, CDR1 SNHLY and CDR2 FYNNEI. V gave up 2 bases and J gave up 3 bases, with 11 bases separating them. CDR3 length equals 15 residues. The CDR3 region is CASSETRDNGNTIYF. CDR3 bases: TGTGCCAGCAGTGAAACGAGGGATAATGGAAACACCATATATTTT.

The table lists this clone with a few counts. This chain connects TRBV28 to TRBJ1-1; D is unresolved. This CDR3 spans 13 amino acids. Trimming shortened V by 7 bases and J by 4 bases, and 13 bases separated the two germline ends. In germline, CDR1 is MDHEN, CDR2 SYDVKM. CDR3 loop: CASISGGVTEAFF. The CDR3, as DNA: TGTGCCAGCATTTCCGGCGGGGTCACTGAAGCTTTCTTT. Together with reference TRBV28 and TRBJ1-1, the CDR3 gives the full variable domain: DVKVTQSSRYLVKRTGEKVFLECVQDMDHENMFWYRQDPGLGLRLIYFSYDVKMKEKGDIPEGYSVSREKKERFSLILESASTNQTSMYLCASISGGVTEAFFGQGTRLTVV.

The chain links TRBV30 to TRBJ1-4, with 9 nucleotides matching TRBD1. V shed 8 bases and J 3 bases; nucleotides not matched to a gene: 7. Germline CDR1 reads GTSNPN; CDR2 reads SVGIG (reference sequence). The CDR3 consists of 14 residues. The CDR3 sequence is CALGRDRANEKLFF. The DNA of the CDR3 is TGTGCCCTGGGAAGGGACAGGGCTAATGAAAAACTGTTTTTT. Filled out from reference TRBV30 and TRBJ1-4, the complete variable domain reads SQTIHQWPATLVQPVGSPLSLECTVEGTSNPNLYWYRQAAGRGLQLLFYSVGIGQISSEVPQNLSASRPQDRQFILSSKKLLLSDSGFYLCALGRDRANEKLFFGSGTQLSVL.

The chain has TRBV5-1 and TRBJ2-1, with TRBD2 matching 15 bases. CDR1 and CDR2 from the germline V gene are SGHRS and YFSETQ. The V gene end was trimmed by 0 bases and the J gene end by 1 base; junction bases not matched to a gene: 11. There are 21 residues in the CDR3. The CDR3 here is CASSLDVRGLAGGRSYNEQFF. The CDR3 coding sequence is TGCGCCAGCAGCTTGGACGTGCGAGGACTAGCGGGAGGGAGGTCCTACAATGAGCAGTTCTTC.

In this sample, this clone turned up once. CDR3 bases: TGCGCCAGCAGCGGGACTAGTGGTACGGGGGAGCTGTTTTTT. This translates into CASSGTSGTGELFF. This chain connects TRBV10-1 to TRBJ2-2; 8 bases are shared with TRBD2. The CDR3 consists of 14 residues. The germline V gene encodes CDR1 WNHNN and CDR2 SYGVQD (reference sequence). J was trimmed by 8 bases and V by 6 bases; bases with no gene match: 8.

V gene TRBV30 combines with J gene TRBJ1-5; TRBD1 matches 7 bases. Germline V CDR1 and CDR2: GTSNPN, SVGIG (reference sequence). This CDR3 spans 18 amino acids. V lost 0 bases to trimming and J lost 1 base; unmatched junction nucleotides: 12. This chain's CDR3 is CAWSVPPPGQKSNQPQHF. CDR3 nucleotides: TGTGCCTGGAGTGTACCCCCCCCGGGACAGAAAAGCAATCAGCCCCAGCATTTT.

The chain is built from TRBV29-1 and TRBJ1-3; D is uncertain. Trimming left V 4 bases short and J 0 bases short, with 10 bases between. CDR1 SQVTM and CDR2 ANQGSEA come from the germline V gene. There are 14 residues in the CDR3. The CDR3 DNA follows: TGCAGCGTTGCGTGGGCGAACTCTGGAAACACCATATATTTT. This encodes CSVAWANSGNTIYF.

This chain joins TRBV30 and TRBJ2-3; 7 nucleotides match TRBD2. V was clipped by 0 bases and J by 5 bases; unmatched bases: 5. CDR3 length equals 14 residues. Germline V gives CDR1 GTSNPN, CDR2 SVGIG (reference sequence). In nucleotides, the CDR3 is TGTGCCTGGAGTGTCGGCGGGAGCGGAGATACGCAGTATTTT. Protein product: CAWSVGGSGDTQYF.

The rearrangement joins TRBV28 to TRBJ2-2, with D possibly TRBD1 on 6 matching bases. This CDR3 has 16 amino acids. The V gene's germline CDR1 is MDHEN and CDR2 SYDVKM. The V gene lost 7 bases and the J gene lost 1 base, with 16 bases spanning the gap. For the CDR3, the DNA is TGTGCCAGCATGGGTCCCCGCAGGGGGAACACCGGGGAGCTGTTTTTT. Residues: CASMGPRRGNTGELFF.

The gene calls are TRBV28 and TRBJ1-1; 12 bases align to TRBD1. This CDR3 region has 15 residues. Germline CDR1 and CDR2: MDHEN and SYDVKM. After removal of 6 bases from V and 4 bases from J, the junction contained 6 bases not matched to a gene. The CDR3 sequence: CASRFGTGGGTEAFF. The CDR3, as DNA: TGTGCCAGCAGGTTCGGGACAGGGGGCGGCACTGAAGCTTTCTTT.

The chain recombines TRBV19 with TRBJ2-7; 8 bases align to TRBD1. Losses at the gene ends were 5 bases for V and 2 bases for J; bases not matched to a gene: 8. Germline values: CDR1 LNHDA, CDR2 SQIVND (reference sequence). CDR3 length equals 15 residues. This CDR3 is CASSVGQGLPYEQYF. The CDR3 DNA is TGTGCCAGTAGTGTCGGACAGGGCCTCCCCTACGAGCAGTACTTC.

This sequence joins TRBV10-3 and TRBJ1-1; D uncertain. CDR3 length equals 16 residues. The germline V gene encodes CDR1 ENHRY and CDR2 SYGVKD. The V end lost 0 bases, the J end lost 5 bases, and 16 bases lay between the germline ends. CDR3 sequence: CAISESGLERMTEAFF. The CDR3 nucleotides read TGTGCCATCAGTGAGTCGGGCCTCGAACGAATGACTGAAGCTTTCTTT.

This clone was counted a few times. The gene calls are TRBV7-9 and TRBJ1-4; 8 nucleotides agree with TRBD1. CDR1 SEHNR and CDR2 FQNEAQ come from the germline V gene (reference sequence). J was trimmed by 4 bases and V by 4 bases; bases with no gene match: 5. CDR3 length equals 15 residues. The DNA of the CDR3 is TGTGCCAGCAGCTCCCCGACAGGGGTTAATGAAAAACTGTTTTTT. Protein: CASSSPTGVNEKLFF.

V gene TRBV7-3 combines with J gene TRBJ2-6; D possibly corresponds to TRBD1 (5 bases). Germline assignment: CDR1 SGHTA and CDR2 FQGTGA. V lost 7 bases and J lost 2, with 18 bases in between. This CDR3 contains 17 residues. The CDR3 DNA is TGTGCCAGCACTCAGACAGTCACCTCCCCTGGGGCCAACGTCCTGACTTTC. It codes for CASTQTVTSPGANVLTF.

V usage is TRBV11-2 and J usage is TRBJ2-2; 11 nucleotides agree with TRBD2. Per germline, CDR1 SGHAT and CDR2 FQNNGV. The CDR3 totals 17 residues. Trimming at V came to 4 bases and at J to 0 bases, leaving 4 bases not matched to a gene. This CDR3 is CASSSGTSGANTGELFF. The CDR3 coding sequence is TGTGCCAGCAGCTCTGGGACTAGCGGAGCGAACACCGGGGAGCTGTTTTTT.

The gene calls are TRBV4-1 and TRBJ2-7; TRBD1 aligns across 7 bases. The CDR3 length is 15 residues. With V trimmed by 1 base and J by 3 bases, 6 bases remained unmatched. Germline CDR1 reads MGHRA; CDR2 reads YSYEKL. The CDR3 nucleotides are TGCGCCAGCAGCCAAGTCCGACAGGGTGGCTACGAGCAGTACTTC. It yields the protein CASSQVRQGGYEQYF.

The chain has TRBV18 and TRBJ2-2, with TRBD1 matching 10 bases. Germline loops: CDR1 KGHSH, CDR2 LQKENI. CDR3 length: 16 amino acids. J was trimmed by 2 bases and V by 0 bases; bases with no gene match: 0. CDR3 in DNA: TGTGCCAGCTCACCACCGACAGGGGGCAACACCGGGGAGCTGTTTTTT. Its protein product is CASSPPTGGNTGELFF.

The table lists this clone with a few counts. The V call is TRBV2, the J call TRBJ1-1; weak D call: TRBD1 (5 bases). CDR1 is SNHLY, CDR2 FYNNEI, per germline. The CDR3 consists of 14 residues. Between the trimmed V and J ends, which lost 5 bases and 9 bases, there was a span of 19 bases. This chain's CDR3 is CASSNPDTRTQAFF. The CDR3, as DNA: TGTGCCAGCAGTAACCCGGACACCAGGACCCAAGCTTTCTTT.

The chain couples TRBV7-9 to TRBJ2-1; 7 bases fit TRBD1. Germline CDR1 is SEHNR and CDR2 is FQNEAQ (reference sequence). The CDR3 consists of 15 residues. V gave up 4 bases and J gave up 0 bases; unmatched junction bases: 3. CDR3 in amino acids: CASSYRQGSYNEQFF. In DNA form, the CDR3 reads TGTGCCAGCAGCTACCGACAGGGCTCCTACAATGAGCAGTTCTTC. The full variable domain, completed using reference TRBV7-9 and TRBJ2-1, is DTGVSQNPRHKITKRGQNVTFRCDPISEHNRLYWYRQTLGQGPEFLTYFQNEAQLEKSRLLSDRFSAERPKGSFSTLEIQRTEQGDSAMYLCASSYRQGSYNEQFFGPGTRLTVL.

V is TRBV18 and J is TRBJ2-3; TRBD1 matches 8 bases. The CDR3 runs 16 residues. Trimming removed 0 bases from V and 0 bases from J; junction bases left unmatched: 2. The germline gives CDR1 KGHSH, CDR2 LQKENI. Here the CDR3 DNA reads TGTGCCAGCTCACCACCCGGACAGGGCAGCACAGATACGCAGTATTTT. Translation: CASSPPGQGSTDTQYF.

This clone was recorded only once. In DNA, the CDR3 is TGTGCCAGCAGCCAGGGACAGGGGACGTATTTT. This encodes CASSQGQGTYF. The J gene is TRBJ2-3, the V gene TRBV2; 10 positions agree with TRBD1. Per germline, CDR1 SNHLY and CDR2 FYNNEI. With V trimmed by 6 bases and J by 14 bases, 5 bases remained unmatched. This CDR3 has 11 amino acids.

This clone is classed as medium-sized (0.01 to 0.1%). This chain uses TRBV4-2 with TRBJ2-3; 10 positions agree with TRBD2. The germline CDR1 and CDR2 sequences are LGHNA and YNFKEQ. The CDR3 consists of 15 residues. With 0 bases clipped from V and 4 bases from J, the junction kept 1 base outside the gene matches. The CDR3 nucleotides are TGTGCCAGCAGCCAAGAAGCGGGAGGGCCAGATACGCAGTATTTT. This codes for CASSQEAGGPDTQYF.

CDR3 sequence: CASSPRLAGVHQETQYF. CDR3 sequence (DNA): TGTGCCAGCAGCCCTAGACTAGCGGGAGTTCACCAAGAGACCCAGTACTTC. The gene calls are TRBV7-9 and TRBJ2-5; the match to TRBD2 covers 12 bases. This CDR3 contains 17 residues. The germline V gene encodes CDR1 SEHNR and CDR2 FQNEAQ (reference sequence). J was trimmed by 0 bases and V by 5 bases; bases with no gene match: 7.

This clone was picked up a small number of times. V gene TRBV9 combines with J gene TRBJ2-3; D ambiguous. This CDR3 comprises 15 residues. The V gene lost 0 bases and the J gene lost 0 bases, with 8 bases spanning the gap. Germline values: CDR1 SGDLS, CDR2 YYNGEE. DNA of the CDR3: TGTGCCAGCAGCGTAGTATCCTATAGCACAGATACGCAGTATTTT. Translating gives CASSVVSYSTDTQYF.